This T cell receptor beta chain was sequenced during a study of regulatory T cells in long-lasting Graves disease. As to this clonotype: Its matching antigen is unknown.

Time point of the sample: persistent/refractory GD, antithyroid drugs over 5 years with positive TRAb. From RNA extracted from PBMCs, the TCR library was made. Patients came from an endocrinology department in Xi'an, China. Assembly of TCR beta libraries relied on iRepertoire HTBI primers together with Arm-PCR of CDR3 regions. TCRdb itself ran the multiplex PCR reads through MiXCR, one entry per CDR3 protein. Of hundreds of thousands of distinct CDR3 sequences in the sample, 30% were seen once. The V gene end was trimmed by 5 bases and the J gene end by 4 bases; junction bases not matched to a gene: 7. The CDR3 has 16 amino acids. Study results and limitations: More public clonotypes were shared by persistent patients (about 2,700) than by new patients (about 970). It was in persistent disease that TRBV28, TRBJ1-2 and TRBJ2-5 were favored.

The TCR was taken from a female donor with Graves disease. Specimen: peripheral blood mononuclear cells (PBMCs), collected when the disease was refractory, from a patient treated with antithyroid drugs. The chain links TRBV12-3 or TRBV12-4 to TRBJ2-2; 10 nucleotides agree with TRBD1. The CDR3 nucleotides read TGTGCCAGCAGTCCAGGGACAGGGGCGACCACCGGGGAGCTGTTTTTT. It yields the protein CASSPGTGATTGELFF.